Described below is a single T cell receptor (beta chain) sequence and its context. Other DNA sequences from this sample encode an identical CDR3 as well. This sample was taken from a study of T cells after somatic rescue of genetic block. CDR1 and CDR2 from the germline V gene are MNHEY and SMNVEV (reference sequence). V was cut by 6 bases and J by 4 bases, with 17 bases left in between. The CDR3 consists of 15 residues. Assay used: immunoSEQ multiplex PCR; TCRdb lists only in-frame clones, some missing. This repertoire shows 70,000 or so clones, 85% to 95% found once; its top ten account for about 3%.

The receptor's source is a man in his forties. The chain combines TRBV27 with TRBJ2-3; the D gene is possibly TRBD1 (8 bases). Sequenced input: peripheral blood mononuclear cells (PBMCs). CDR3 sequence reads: CASRSQGAGADTQYF. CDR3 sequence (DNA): TGTGCCAGCAGGTCGCAGGGGGCGGGAGCAGATACGCAGTATTTT.